These 6 T cell receptor beta chains share one sample of origin, sequenced in a study of blood T cells in healthy people across ages. The authors ran a second PCR of roughly 6 to 12 cycles using a sample-barcoded 5' primer and a J-beta primer mix. TCRdb itself ran the 5' RACE reads through MiXCR, one entry per CDR3 protein. The table shows 450,000 to 700,000 distinct CDR3 sequences, with about 26% occurring only once. Sequencing input: blood. The origin of the receptors is a woman aged 70-85 years in good health.

The sample holds a few counts of this clonotype. V usage is TRBV5-1 and J usage is TRBJ2-2, with D possibly matching TRBD2 (5 bases). The CDR3 contains 16 residues. The germline CDR1 and CDR2 sequences are SGHRS and YFSETQ. V lost 1 base, J lost 1 base, and 11 bases lay in between. CDR3 residues: CASSLLRAGNTGELFF. The CDR3 bases are TGCGCCAGCAGCTTGCTTAGGGCGGGGAACACCGGGGAGCTGTTTTTT.

The gene calls are TRBV29-1 and TRBJ2-1; the D is unclear. The J call may be wrong; the DNA end is better matched by TRBJ2-5. Germline assignment: CDR1 SQVTM and CDR2 ANQGSEA. The CDR3 covers 14 residues. The CDR3 coding sequence is TGCAGCGTTGCTCACCAGTGGGTACGGGAGACCCAGTACTTC. Translated: CSVAHQWVRETQYF.

The CDR3 nucleotides are TGCAGTGCTCCAACAGGGTCCAATGAAAAACTGTTTTTT. Translation gives CSAPTGSNEKLFF. J is TRBJ1-4 and V is TRBV20-1, with D possibly TRBD1 on 6 matching bases. This CDR3 has 13 residues. V was shortened by 5 bases and J by 5 bases, with 12 bases between the two germline ends. Germline lookup yields CDR1 DFQATT and CDR2 SNEGSKA (reference sequence).

The chain recombines TRBV20-1 with TRBJ2-3; TRBD1 is a possible D gene (6 bases). The CDR3 extends over 15 amino acids. From germline, CDR1 is DFQATT and CDR2 SNEGSKA (reference sequence). V lost 4 bases and J 0 bases, leaving 14 bases between the germline ends. The CDR3 loop reads CSATRQVESTDTQYF. DNA for the CDR3: TGCAGTGCTACGCGACAGGTGGAAAGCACAGATACGCAGTATTTT.

This clonotype was seen repeatedly, ten times or more. This chain joins TRBV6-2 or TRBV6-3 and TRBJ2-5; D not resolved. CDR1 and CDR2 (germline): MNHEY, SVGEGT. V gave up 2 bases and J gave up 4 bases, with 5 bases separating them. The CDR3 runs 12 residues. The DNA for the CDR3 is TGTGCCAGCAGTTACCTTGCAGAGACCCAGTACTTC. Translated: CASSYLAETQYF.

This chain connects TRBV6-5 to TRBJ2-6; TRBD2 might be the D (5 bases). V was pared by 3 bases and J by 1 base, with 10 bases between. The CDR3 has 16 amino acids. Germline V gene sequence: CDR1 MNHEY, CDR2 SVGAGI. Written as DNA, the CDR3 is TGTGCCAGCAGTTATGCGTCGGGATCTGGGGCCAACGTCCTGACTTTC. Translation gives CASSYASGSGANVLTF.